This TCR beta chain stems from a study of beta chain features in type 1 diabetes. Study-wide context: Similarity in age, gender and cell yields was seen between patients and healthy donors. Study observations and caveats: Type 1 diabetes patients had moderately but significantly shorter TCRB CDR3s in all four CD4+ subsets.

Germline CDR1 MDHEN, CDR2 SYDVKM. The CDR3 loop spans 15 amino acids. The V end was cut by 2 bases, the J end by 7 bases, with 17 bases between. The investigators reverse transcribed all of the isolated RNA, so they sequenced expressed TCRB transcripts. Some 3.8 million reads, on average, came from each naive, central memory and regulatory T cell sample. Here immunoSEQ multiplex PCR was the method, and the copy in TCRdb shows in-frame clones only, minus some. This sample carries approximately 160,000 clones, over 9% of them seen once, and the ten largest clones take approximately 0.46%. This clone was counted a few times. Its antigen is still unknown. One heparinised blood draw averaging roughly 100 mL was given by each donor. Sorted CD4+ subsets: naive, central memory, regulatory, stem cell-like memory (CD45RO/CCR7/CD25/CD127/CD95/CD27 panel).

The material sequenced was central memory CD4+ T cells from blood. The receptor was isolated from a man aged 25-40 years with type 1 diabetes. The rearrangement links TRBV28 to TRBJ1-2; possible D gene TRBD1, 6 bases. DNA for the CDR3: TGTGCCAGCAGTTTAGTTCCAGGCAGGGGACGTGGCTACACCTTC. Translation: CASSLVPGRGRGYTF.